This T cell receptor (beta chain) stems from a study of tumor-infiltrating lymphocytes in primary liver carcinoma. TCR beta cDNA came from about 0.45 ug total RNA, primed with a constant-region primer. Three nested multiplex PCR rounds of slightly modified ARM-PCR generated TCR beta libraries. TCRdb re-derived calls from the multiplex PCR reads in MiXCR, one entry per CDR3 protein. The sample records roughly 330,000 distinct CDR3 sequences, 65% being singletons. Researchers drew blood RNA from unsorted whole blood and extracted germline DNA as well. Whole-study results and caveats: Tumors had a top-250-clone fraction that was significantly higher than blood (p = 0.039).

In the case of this clonotype: Antigen specificity is unknown. The final CDR3 position lacks the conserved phenylalanine or tryptophan, pointing to a likely read error.

This TCR was recovered from a man aged 35 to 55 with primary liver carcinoma and hepatitis B virus infection. Sequenced: peripheral blood.

The CDR3 loop reads CASKWTGDHGYTL. CDR3 DNA: TGTGCCAGCAAGTGGACAGGGGACCATGGCTACACCTTA. The genes are TRBV11-2 and TRBJ1-2, with 9 bases identical to TRBD1. J lost 6 bases, V lost 7 bases, and 6 bases had no gene match. This CDR3 is built from 13 residues. The V gene's germline CDR1 is SGHAT and CDR2 FQNNGV.